Listed here are 31 T cell receptor beta chains from one sample, sequenced in a study of blood T cell repertoires in COVID-19. Sequenced by immunoSEQ multiplex PCR; TCRdb stores in-frame clones only, minus some. The sample has about 370,000 clones, around 90% seen once. Material for sequencing was peripheral blood. The source of these receptors is a woman aged 25 to 39 with COVID-19, enrolled during active disease.

The chain employs TRBV6-4 and TRBJ2-1; the match to TRBD1 covers 8 bases. CDR1 MRHNA and CDR2 SNTAGT come from the germline V gene. V lost 5 bases and J lost 4; bases outside the gene matches: 7. This CDR3 comprises 15 residues. The CDR3 nucleotides are TGTGCCAGCAGTCTCGACGGGACAGGTTACAATGAGCAGTTCTTC. Encoded protein: CASSLDGTGYNEQFF.

The rearrangement joins TRBV9 to TRBJ2-2; TRBD1 matches at 10 bases. This CDR3 contains 17 residues. V trimming: 3 bases; J trimming: 3 bases; junction bases outside the gene matches: 8. CDR1 SGDLS and CDR2 YYNGEE come from the germline V gene. The DNA for the CDR3 is TGTGCCAGCAGCGCCCGGACAGGGGGAGCTGACACCGGGGAGCTGTTTTTT. Residues: CASSARTGGADTGELFF.

The CDR3 reads CASSEVVSAYEQYV. The CDR3 nucleotides read TGTGCCAGCAGCGAAGTTGTTAGCGCCTACGAGCAGTACGTC. The chain uses TRBV9 and TRBJ2-7; D perhaps matches TRBD2 (5 bases). V was shortened by 3 bases and J by 2 bases, with 12 bases between the two germline ends. Germline assignment: CDR1 SGDLS and CDR2 YYNGEE. The CDR3 consists of 14 residues.

The V call is TRBV5-6, the J call TRBJ2-3; D may be TRBD1 (5 bases). V lost 0 bases and J 1 base, leaving 12 bases between the germline ends. Germline CDR1 and CDR2: SGHDT and YYEEEE. The CDR3 length is 16 residues. The CDR3, as DNA: TGTGCCAGCAGCTTGGGCGGTGGGGCGGGCACAGATACGCAGTATTTT. Protein product: CASSLGGGAGTDTQYF.

On this clone itself: The sample holds other DNA sequences that translate to the same CDR3. This rearrangement joins TRBV20-1 to TRBJ2-3; D perhaps matches TRBD1 (5 bases). V was trimmed by 6 bases and J by 3 bases, leaving 7 bases between them. Germline V lookup: CDR1 DFQATT, CDR2 SNEGSKA (reference sequence). The CDR3 covers 11 residues. In DNA form, the CDR3 reads TGCAGTGCAAGGACAACAGATACGCAGTATTTT. This gives the protein CSARTTDTQYF.

The chain is built from TRBV7-9 and TRBJ2-2; 7 bases fit TRBD2. Germline CDR1 reads SEHNR; CDR2 reads FQNEAQ (reference sequence). The V and J ends lost 10 bases and 0 bases, in that order; junction bases with no gene match: 5. This CDR3 is built from 14 residues. The CDR3 nucleotides read TGTGCCATCACCGCGGGGGCGAACACCGGGGAGCTGTTTTTT. Residues: CAITAGANTGELFF.

The chain combines TRBV6-6 with TRBJ2-1; 10 bases are a match to TRBD2. The V gene end was trimmed by 10 bases and the J gene end by 10 bases; junction bases not matched to a gene: 7. This CDR3 has 12 residues. Germline V gives CDR1 MNHNY, CDR2 SVGAGI (reference sequence). The CDR3 loop reads CAIEREGGEQFF. The CDR3 nucleotides are TGTGCCATTGAGCGGGAGGGAGGGGAGCAGTTCTTC.

The gene calls are TRBV10-3 and TRBJ2-7, with TRBD1 matching 10 bases. CDR3 length equals 14 residues. The V gene end was trimmed by 4 bases and the J gene end by 4 bases; junction bases not matched to a gene: 4. Germline CDR1 is ENHRY and CDR2 is SYGVKD. The CDR3 region is CAISGPGQGYEQYV. CDR3 sequence (DNA): TGTGCCATCAGTGGGCCGGGACAGGGGTACGAGCAGTACGTC.

This clone was detected only a few times. The rearrangement links TRBV5-1 to TRBJ1-1; no clear D gene. Trimming removed 3 bases at V and 0 bases at J, with 24 bases between. The CDR3 has 19 residues. Germline V gives CDR1 SGHRS, CDR2 YFSETQ. CDR3 sequence (DNA): TGCGCCAGCAGCTCAGTCGCCGGCGGGCTAGACCCTATGAACACTGAAGCTTTCTTT. This gives the protein CASSSVAGGLDPMNTEAFF. Combining the CDR3 with reference TRBV5-1 and TRBJ1-1 gives the whole variable domain KAGVTQTPRYLIKTRGQQVTLSCSPISGHRSVSWYQQTPGQGLQFLFEYFSETQRNKGNFPGRFSGRQFSNSRSEMNVSTLELGDSALYLCASSSVAGGLDPMNTEAFFGQGTRLTVV.

This chain links TRBV5-8 with TRBJ2-7, with TRBD2 identical over 9 bases. CDR3 length: 15 amino acids. J was trimmed by 1 base and V by 1 base; bases with no gene match: 3. Germline V gives CDR1 SGHTS, CDR2 YDEGEE. Here the CDR3 DNA reads TGTGCCAGCAGCTTGAGCGGGGGGACTTCCTACGAGCAGTACTTC. Translation gives CASSLSGGTSYEQYF.

The chain is built from TRBV7-9 and TRBJ2-2; TRBD1 aligns across 8 bases. Germline values: CDR1 SEHNR, CDR2 FQNEAQ (reference sequence). V shed 4 bases and J 6 bases; nucleotides not matched to a gene: 13. CDR3 length: 17 amino acids. The CDR3 loop reads CASSSDRTGTSSGELFF. The DNA of the CDR3 is TGTGCCAGCAGCTCAGACCGGACAGGGACCTCGTCCGGGGAGCTGTTTTTT.

The rearrangement uses TRBV7-9 and TRBJ2-5; 9 nucleotides match TRBD2. The CDR3 is 14 amino acids. The ends lost 4 bases at V and 5 bases at J; junction bases unmatched: 5. Germline V gene data show CDR1 as SEHNR and CDR2 as FQNEAQ (reference sequence). The CDR3 region is CASSSIAGEETQYF. The DNA for the CDR3 is TGTGCCAGCAGCTCAATAGCGGGAGAGGAGACCCAGTACTTC.

The table lists this clone with a count of one. The gene calls are TRBV5-8 and TRBJ2-5, with 11 positions matching TRBD2. V lost 4 bases, J lost 1 base, and 9 bases stayed unmatched. The CDR3 has 17 amino acids. CDR1 is SGHTS, CDR2 YDEGEE, per germline. This CDR3 reads CASSLTGLAVSQETQYF. The CDR3 nucleotides read TGTGCCAGCAGCCTTACGGGACTAGCGGTATCCCAAGAGACCCAGTACTTC.

This chain uses TRBV24-1 with TRBJ2-3, with D maybe TRBD1 (6 bases). Per germline, CDR1 KGHDR and CDR2 SFDVKD. The CDR3 loop spans 17 amino acids. V was pared by 3 bases and J by 0 bases, with 15 bases between. The CDR3 region is CATSDGYRELSTDTQYF. CDR3 sequence (DNA): TGTGCCACCAGTGATGGGTACAGGGAGTTGAGCACAGATACGCAGTATTTT.

The rearrangement uses TRBV5-8 and TRBJ1-2; no reliable D call. Between the trimmed V and J ends, which lost 2 bases and 5 bases, there was a span of 19 bases. CDR3 length: 16 residues. Looked up from germline, CDR1 is SGHTS and CDR2 is YDEGEE. CDR3 loop: CASSFLGVRGPYGYTF. CDR3 bases: TGTGCCAGCAGCTTTCTCGGGGTTAGAGGGCCTTATGGCTACACCTTC.

The J gene is TRBJ1-4, the V gene TRBV7-9, with TRBD1 identical over 11 bases. The length of the CDR3 is 17 residues. CDR1 is SEHNR, CDR2 FQNEAQ, per germline (reference sequence). After removal of 5 bases from V and 1 base from J, the junction contained 6 bases not matched to a gene. In DNA, the CDR3 is TGTGCCAGCAGCCCGGACAGGGGGCGCGGAACTAATGAAAAACTGTTTTTT. This sequence encodes CASSPDRGRGTNEKLFF. The variable domain in full, completed from reference TRBV7-9 and TRBJ1-4, reads DTGVSQNPRHKITKRGQNVTFRCDPISEHNRLYWYRQTLGQGPEFLTYFQNEAQLEKSRLLSDRFSAERPKGSFSTLEIQRTEQGDSAMYLCASSPDRGRGTNEKLFFGSGTQLSVL.

This CDR3 reads CASSRDSRLGSPLHF. The CDR3 bases are TGTGCCAGCTCACGGGACAGCAGATTGGGCTCACCCCTCCACTTT. The chain employs TRBV18 and TRBJ1-6; 7 bases fit TRBD1. The CDR3 length is 15 residues. Trimming took 4 bases from V and 10 from J; bases not matched to a gene: 10. Germline loops: CDR1 KGHSH, CDR2 LQKENI.

The chain employs TRBV30 and TRBJ2-1, with a tentative D call TRBD1 (5 bases). V lost 0 bases and J lost 8, with 11 bases in between. Looked up from germline, CDR1 is GTSNPN and CDR2 is SVGIG (reference sequence). The CDR3 totals 13 residues. The chain's CDR3 is CAWSVLQGYEQFF. In nucleotides, the CDR3 is TGTGCCTGGAGTGTTCTTCAGGGTTATGAGCAGTTCTTC.

The V and J genes are TRBV28 and TRBJ1-1; 9 bases map to TRBD1. The CDR3 runs to 15 residues. Germline trimming cut 6 bases from V and 1 base from J; bases unmatched to any gene: 6. Per the germline V gene, CDR1 is MDHEN and CDR2 is SYDVKM. The CDR3 coding sequence is TGTGCCAGCAGCCTGGACAGGGGCGGGAACACTGAAGCTTTCTTT. This codes for CASSLDRGGNTEAFF. Full variable domain (outside the CDR3, taken from reference TRBV28 and TRBJ1-1): DVKVTQSSRYLVKRTGEKVFLECVQDMDHENMFWYRQDPGLGLRLIYFSYDVKMKEKGDIPEGYSVSREKKERFSLILESASTNQTSMYLCASSLDRGGNTEAFFGQGTRLTVV.

The chain recombines TRBV7-8 with TRBJ1-1, with 8 bases aligning to TRBD1. Germline trimming cut 8 bases from V and 6 bases from J; bases unmatched to any gene: 11. Germline V gene lookup returns CDR1 SGHVS and CDR2 FQNEAQ. This CDR3 is built from 14 residues. CDR3 protein: CASRVGTGGAEAFF. CDR3 sequence (DNA): TGTGCCAGCCGCGTGGGGACAGGTGGTGCTGAAGCTTTCTTT.

This clone was picked up one time. The J gene is TRBJ2-2, the V gene TRBV5-5; 9 bases match TRBD2. This CDR3 contains 17 residues. Germline values: CDR1 SGHKS, CDR2 YYEKEE (reference sequence). V was pared by 5 bases and J by 5 bases, with 13 bases of the junction left unmatched. CDR3 residues: CASRLTSGFATTGELFF. CDR3 in DNA: TGTGCCAGCAGATTAACTAGCGGGTTTGCCACTACCGGGGAGCTGTTTTTT.

The chain employs TRBV9 and TRBJ1-1, with unresolved D. V lost 6 bases to trimming and J lost 1 base, with 16 bases between them. This CDR3 is 15 amino acids long. The germline V gene has CDR1 SGDLS and CDR2 YYNGEE. CDR3 sequence: CASTETSLPNTEAFF. DNA for the CDR3: TGTGCCAGCACCGAGACAAGCCTGCCGAACACTGAAGCTTTCTTT.

The chain links TRBV6-5 to TRBJ1-5; tentatively, D is TRBD1 (6 bases). CDR3 size: 15 residues. Germline values: CDR1 MNHEY, CDR2 SVGAGI. V was shortened by 0 bases and J by 7 bases, with 13 bases between the two germline ends. This chain's CDR3 is CASSYSGGAQQPQHF. As DNA, the CDR3 is TGTGCCAGCAGTTACTCAGGGGGGGCACAGCAGCCCCAGCATTTT.

The chain couples TRBV14 to TRBJ2-4; tentative D call: TRBD2 (6 bases). The germline CDR1 and CDR2 sequences are SGHDN and FVKESK. V was shortened by 1 base and J by 2 bases, with 12 bases between the two germline ends. This CDR3 region has 16 residues. This CDR3 reads CASSQVAREPKNIQYF. The CDR3 coding sequence is TGTGCCAGCAGCCAAGTTGCGCGGGAACCCAAAAACATTCAGTACTTC. Filled out from reference TRBV14 and TRBJ2-4, the complete variable domain reads EAGVTQFPSHSVIEKGQTVTLRCDPISGHDNLYWYRRVMGKEIKFLLHFVKESKQDESGMPNNRFLAERTGGTYSTLKVQPAELEDSGVYFCASSQVAREPKNIQYFGAGTRLSVL.

The chain employs TRBV7-9 and TRBJ2-1, with 11 bases matching TRBD2. The trim removed 5 bases at V and 9 bases at J, leaving 15 bases unmatched. The CDR3 spans 17 residues. Germline V gene data show CDR1 as SEHNR and CDR2 as FQNEAQ (reference sequence). The CDR3 DNA sequence: TGTGCCAGCAGCCATGGTATAGCGGGGGGGCCTCTCACTGAGCAGTTCTTC. Its protein is CASSHGIAGGPLTEQFF.

This clone has a single count. The gene calls are TRBV6-5 and TRBJ2-2; 12 positions agree with TRBD2. Unmatched junction bases numbered 2, after V lost 2 bases and J lost 4 bases. Germline assignment: CDR1 MNHEY and CDR2 SVGAGI. The CDR3 loop spans 16 amino acids. As DNA, the CDR3 is TGTGCCAGCAGTTACAAGGGACTAGCGGGCACCGGGGAGCTGTTTTTT. Amino acid sequence: CASSYKGLAGTGELFF.

The chain recombines TRBV5-4 with TRBJ2-7, with 11 nucleotides matching TRBD2. After removal of 4 bases from V and 6 bases from J, the junction contained 15 bases not matched to a gene. CDR3 length equals 17 residues. The germline CDR1 and CDR2 sequences are SGHNT and YYREEE (reference sequence). In DNA form, the CDR3 reads TGTGCCAGCAGCCACACCGGACTAGCGGGTGGGTATTTCGAGCAGTACTTC. Encoded protein: CASSHTGLAGGYFEQYF.

The chain uses TRBV4-3 and TRBJ1-4; D unclear. V was shortened by 4 bases and J by 11 bases, with 17 bases between the two germline ends. This CDR3 has 14 residues. Germline V gives CDR1 LGHNA, CDR2 YSLEER. CDR3 loop: CASSPGNPPWKLFF. CDR3 bases: TGCGCCAGCAGCCCGGGAAACCCTCCGTGGAAACTGTTTTTT.

About this clone itself: This specimen includes other DNA sequences encoding the same CDR3. This chain joins TRBV6-5 and TRBJ2-7, with 12 bases matching TRBD1. Germline-derived CDR1 and CDR2 are MNHEY and SVGAGI. The CDR3 is 14 amino acids. J was trimmed by 5 bases and V by 6 bases; bases with no gene match: 5. The CDR3 protein is CASRAGTGGDEQYF. CDR3 bases: TGTGCCAGCAGAGCCGGGACAGGGGGCGACGAGCAGTACTTC.

CDR3 in amino acids: CSVFTSGVGYNEQFF. The CDR3 DNA follows: TGCAGCGTTTTCACTAGCGGGGTGGGGTACAATGAGCAGTTCTTC. The rearrangement joins TRBV29-1 to TRBJ2-1, with 10 bases aligning to TRBD2. The junction had 8 bases not matched to a gene; V was cut back by 5 bases and J by 4 bases. The CDR3 has 15 amino acids. CDR1 is SQVTM, CDR2 ANQGSEA, per germline.

This chain links TRBV29-1 with TRBJ2-2; 9 bases are shared with TRBD2. The CDR3 loop spans 18 amino acids. Germline CDR1 SQVTM, CDR2 ANQGSEA. J gave up 5 bases and V 1 base, and 14 bases lay outside the gene matches. The chain's CDR3 is CSVEGRQLGTSRTGELFF. CDR3 coding DNA: TGCAGCGTTGAAGGGAGGCAGCTTGGGACTAGCCGGACCGGGGAGCTGTTTTTT.